This T cell receptor beta chain was obtained from a study of blood T cell repertoires in COVID-19. Background on the study: COVID-19 samples, acute and convalescent, were from the United States, Italy and Spain. T cells, B-cell-depleted T cells, or PBMCs provided the cDNA or gDNA that served as material.

The V end was cut by 0 bases, the J end by 2 bases, with 8 bases between. Germline CDR1 reads SGDLS; CDR2 reads YYNGEE. The CDR3 totals 15 residues. Per the authors' pipeline: It was from reference gene primer amplification that nucleated cell counts were estimated. Generated by immunoSEQ multiplex PCR, the TCRdb table keeps only in-frame clones and is missing some. That table supplies the V and J calls and clone size; D and trimming were determined from the DNA. Here the sample spans about 130,000 clones, approximately 80% being singletons. Sequenced sample: peripheral blood. J is TRBJ1-4 and V is TRBV9; D unresolved. The receptor was derived from a man aged 55 to 70 who had recovered from COVID-19. Here the CDR3 DNA reads TGTGCCAGCAGCGTAGGGGGAGGGACTAATGAAAAACTGTTTTTT. Translating it yields CASSVGGGTNEKLFF.